Listed below are T cell receptor beta chains from one sample, sequenced in a study of shared clonotypes between healthy human individuals. The method was immunoSEQ multiplex PCR; TCRdb's version includes in-frame clones alone and lacks a portion of them. The sample lists approximately 2.4 million clones, approximately 96% seen once, with 0.13% in the top ten. Sample: naive CD4+ T cells sorted from blood. Receptors originate from a man between 18 and 35 years old in good health. Each CDR3 is given with its conserved first and last residue. D genes are given only for firm matches. Clone sizes are given selectively: once, few, many, or a class where the clone is expanded.

CDR3 DNA: TGCGCCAGCAGCTTGTTGCTAGAAGAGACCCAGTACTTC
CDR3 protein: CASSLLLEETQYF
J gene: TRBJ2-5
clone size: .
D gene: .
V gene: TRBV5-1

CDR3 DNA: TGTGCCAGCAGTAACCCGGGACAGGTTCCTCTCTCTGGGGCCAACGTCCTGACTTTC
CDR3 protein: CASSNPGQVPLSGANVLTF
J gene: TRBJ2-6
clone size: .
D gene: TRBD1
V gene: TRBV6-7

CDR3 DNA: TGTGCCAGCAGTCCTTGGACAGGGGTTGGCTACACCTTC
CDR3 protein: CASSPWTGVGYTF
J gene: TRBJ1-2
clone size: .
D gene: TRBD1
V gene: TRBV27

CDR3 DNA: TGTGCCATCAGTGAGCCGTCGGGGGGGCCTAATGAGCAGTTCTTC
CDR3 protein: CAISEPSGGPNEQFF
J gene: TRBJ2-1
clone size: .
D gene: TRBD2
V gene: TRBV10-3

CDR3 DNA: TGTGCTAGTGGATCGGGGTTCTGGGGAGCTTTCTTT
CDR3 protein: CASGSGFWGAFF
J gene: TRBJ1-1
clone size: .
D gene: .
V gene: TRBV12-5

CDR3 DNA: TGTGCCAGTAGTATGTCGGGGGCTGGCTACACCTTC
CDR3 protein: CASSMSGAGYTF
J gene: TRBJ1-2
clone size: once
D gene: .
V gene: TRBV19

CDR3 DNA: TGTGCCAGCAGCTTACTGGGGACTAGCGTCAATGAGCAGTTCTTC
CDR3 protein: CASSLLGTSVNEQFF
J gene: TRBJ2-1
clone size: .
D gene: TRBD2
V gene: TRBV7-3

CDR3 DNA: TGTGCCAGCAGCGTAGCGAGCAGCTCCTACGAGCAGTACTTC
CDR3 protein: CASSVASSSYEQYF
J gene: TRBJ2-7
clone size: .
D gene: .
V gene: TRBV9

CDR3 DNA: TGTGCCAGTAGCCAAGGGCAGGGCTCTAATGAAAAACTGTTTTTT
CDR3 protein: CASSQGQGSNEKLFF
J gene: TRBJ1-4
clone size: .
D gene: .
V gene: TRBV19

CDR3 DNA: TGTGCCAGCAGCCCAGCGGGACAGGAAGAGACCCAGTACTTC
CDR3 protein: CASSPAGQEETQYF
J gene: TRBJ2-5
clone size: .
D gene: .
V gene: TRBV7-2

CDR3 DNA: TGTGCCAGCAGCCAAGAAGTAGCGGGGGGGCCAGGTGAGCAGTTCTTC
CDR3 protein: CASSQEVAGGPGEQFF
J gene: TRBJ2-1
clone size: .
D gene: TRBD2
V gene: TRBV4-2

CDR3 DNA: TGTGCCAGCAGGTACAGGGGAGCGGGGAACTATGGCTACACCTTC
CDR3 protein: CASRYRGAGNYGYTF
J gene: TRBJ1-2
clone size: .
D gene: TRBD1
V gene: TRBV27

CDR3 DNA: TGTGCCAGCAGTGCCTCATCGGATACGCAGTATTTT
CDR3 protein: CASSASSDTQYF
J gene: TRBJ2-3
clone size: .
D gene: .
V gene: TRBV2

CDR3 DNA: TGTGCCAGCAGTTGGACAGGGTGGGACACTGAAGCTTTCTTT
CDR3 protein: CASSWTGWDTEAFF
J gene: TRBJ1-1
clone size: .
D gene: TRBD1
V gene: TRBV25-1

CDR3 DNA: TGCGCCAGCAGCTTGCGCAGGAACTCGGAGACCCAGTACTTC
CDR3 protein: CASSLRRNSETQYF
J gene: TRBJ2-5
clone size: once
D gene: .
V gene: TRBV5-1

CDR3 DNA: TGTGCCAGCAGCCGGGTTGTAGCGGCTGGAGTTGGGGATACGCAGTATTTT
CDR3 protein: CASSRVVAAGVGDTQYF
J gene: TRBJ2-3
clone size: .
D gene: .
V gene: TRBV7-6

CDR3 DNA: TGTGCCATCAGGGACAGTCCAGTGGACGAGCAGTACTTC
CDR3 protein: CAIRDSPVDEQYF
J gene: TRBJ2-7
clone size: .
D gene: .
V gene: TRBV10-3

CDR3 DNA: TGTGCCAGCATTTCGGATAACTATGGCTACACCTTC
CDR3 protein: CASISDNYGYTF
J gene: TRBJ1-2
clone size: once
D gene: .
V gene: TRBV9

CDR3 DNA: TGTGCCAGCAGCCCCCCCGGACTAGCGGGGGCTCGTGAGCAGTTCTTC
CDR3 protein: CASSPPGLAGAREQFF
J gene: TRBJ2-1
clone size: .
D gene: TRBD2
V gene: TRBV7-3

CDR3 DNA: TGTGCCAGCAACGGACAGGGCTTGTTTGACGAGCAGTACTTC
CDR3 protein: CASNGQGLFDEQYF
J gene: TRBJ2-7
clone size: .
D gene: TRBD1
V gene: TRBV7-9

CDR3 DNA: TGTGCCAGCAATAGGGATCACTACGAGCAGTACTTC
CDR3 protein: CASNRDHYEQYF
J gene: TRBJ2-7
clone size: .
D gene: .
V gene: TRBV6-1

CDR3 DNA: TGTGCCAGCAGTCCAGGGACAGGGGGCGCGTCTTTCTTT
CDR3 protein: CASSPGTGGASFF
J gene: TRBJ1-1
clone size: once
D gene: TRBD1
V gene: TRBV2

CDR3 DNA: TGTGCCAGCAGTTCCTATGCTGAGGGCGGGAACTATGGCTACACCTTC
CDR3 protein: CASSSYAEGGNYGYTF
J gene: TRBJ1-2
clone size: .
D gene: .
V gene: TRBV28

CDR3 DNA: TGTGCCAGCAATCGGGAGGGAAACTATGGCTACACCTTC
CDR3 protein: CASNREGNYGYTF
J gene: TRBJ1-2
clone size: .
D gene: .
V gene: TRBV2

CDR3 DNA: TGTGCCAGCAGCCCCCAACCGGGGGGCGGGGGAGGCTACACCTTC
CDR3 protein: CASSPQPGGGGGYTF
J gene: TRBJ1-2
clone size: once
D gene: .
V gene: TRBV14

CDR3 DNA: TGTGCCAGCAGCCCCTCCTCAGCGACGAATGAGCAGTTCTTC
CDR3 protein: CASSPSSATNEQFF
J gene: TRBJ2-1
clone size: once
D gene: .
V gene: TRBV7-2

CDR3 DNA: TGTGCCATCAGCGGACAGCTAAACCAAGAGACCCAGTACTTC
CDR3 protein: CAISGQLNQETQYF
J gene: TRBJ2-5
clone size: .
D gene: .
V gene: TRBV10-3

CDR3 DNA: TGTGCCAGCAGGGACAGCTCCTACGAGCAGTACTTC
CDR3 protein: CASRDSSYEQYF
J gene: TRBJ2-7
clone size: .
D gene: .
V gene: TRBV2

CDR3 DNA: TGTGCCAGTAGTATAGTCGGGACAGCCAACACCGGGGAGCTGTTTTTT
CDR3 protein: CASSIVGTANTGELFF
J gene: TRBJ2-2
clone size: .
D gene: TRBD1
V gene: TRBV19

CDR3 DNA: TGTGCCATCAGTGAAGTCCACAAGGGCTCCTACGAGCAGTACTTC
CDR3 protein: CAISEVHKGSYEQYF
J gene: TRBJ2-7
clone size: .
D gene: .
V gene: TRBV10-3

CDR3 DNA: TGTGCCAGCAGCCAAGATAGGACGGAGCAGTTCTTC
CDR3 protein: CASSQDRTEQFF
J gene: TRBJ2-1
clone size: once
D gene: .
V gene: TRBV14

CDR3 DNA: TGCGCCAGCAGCTTGGCCGGGACAGGGGGACCAGATACGCAGTATTTT
CDR3 protein: CASSLAGTGGPDTQYF
J gene: TRBJ2-3
clone size: .
D gene: TRBD1
V gene: TRBV5-1

CDR3 DNA: TGTGCCAGCAGCCAAGCAGATACGCAGTATTTT
CDR3 protein: CASSQADTQYF
J gene: TRBJ2-3
clone size: .
D gene: .
V gene: TRBV6-1

CDR3 DNA: TGTGCCAGCAGCCACGACACAGATACGCAGTATTTT
CDR3 protein: CASSHDTDTQYF
J gene: TRBJ2-3
clone size: .
D gene: .
V gene: TRBV7-2

CDR3 DNA: .
CDR3 protein: CASSKVGRGTASYNEQFF
J gene: TRBJ2-1
clone size: .
D gene: .
V gene: TRBV21-1

CDR3 DNA: TGCAGCGTTGAAAGCCTAGCGGAGGGCAACACAGATACGCAGTATTTT
CDR3 protein: CSVESLAEGNTDTQYF
J gene: TRBJ2-3
clone size: .
D gene: TRBD2
V gene: TRBV29-1

CDR3 DNA: TGTGCCAGCAGTTGGGACAGATACACAGATACGCAGTATTTT
CDR3 protein: CASSWDRYTDTQYF
J gene: TRBJ2-3
clone size: .
D gene: TRBD1
V gene: TRBV27

CDR3 DNA: TGTGCCAGCAGTTTACTCGGGGGGCCAGCTTTCTTT
CDR3 protein: CASSLLGGPAFF
J gene: TRBJ1-1
clone size: .
D gene: .
V gene: TRBV28

CDR3 DNA: TGTGCCATCAGTGGACAGGGGAGGACTGAAGCTTTCTTT
CDR3 protein: CAISGQGRTEAFF
J gene: TRBJ1-1
clone size: .
D gene: TRBD1
V gene: TRBV10-3

CDR3 DNA: TGCGCCAGCAGCACCAGAACAGGGTCCCCCTACAATGAGCAGTTCTTC
CDR3 protein: CASSTRTGSPYNEQFF
J gene: TRBJ2-1
clone size: .
D gene: .
V gene: TRBV4-1

CDR3 DNA: TGTGCCACCAAGGGGGCAGGCTATTCGGAAGAGACCCAGTACTTC
CDR3 protein: CATKGAGYSEETQYF
J gene: TRBJ2-5
clone size: .
D gene: TRBD1
V gene: TRBV6-5

CDR3 DNA: TGCGCCAGCAGCTTGGGAGCGGGCACAGATACGCAGTATTTT
CDR3 protein: CASSLGAGTDTQYF
J gene: TRBJ2-3
clone size: .
D gene: .
V gene: TRBV5-1

CDR3 DNA: TGTGCCAGCTCTCCCGGGACTAGCGGTTACAATGAGCAGTTCTTC
CDR3 protein: CASSPGTSGYNEQFF
J gene: TRBJ2-1
clone size: once
D gene: TRBD2
V gene: TRBV18

CDR3 DNA: TGTGCCAGTAGTATAGTGGGCACCAGTAGCAATCAGCCCCAGCATTTT
CDR3 protein: CASSIVGTSSNQPQHF
J gene: TRBJ1-5
clone size: .
D gene: .
V gene: TRBV19

CDR3 DNA: TGTGCCAGTAGTACTCCGGGACAGGTGATCTACGAGCAGTACTTC
CDR3 protein: CASSTPGQVIYEQYF
J gene: TRBJ2-7
clone size: .
D gene: TRBD1
V gene: TRBV19

CDR3 DNA: TGTGCCAGCGGGCGGGGGTTAGCGGGAGGGGCCTACAATGAGCAGTTCTTC
CDR3 protein: CASGRGLAGGAYNEQFF
J gene: TRBJ2-1
clone size: .
D gene: TRBD2
V gene: TRBV27

CDR3 DNA: TGCGCCAGCAGCCAGGACATTCCAGAGACCCAGTACTTC
CDR3 protein: CASSQDIPETQYF
J gene: TRBJ2-5
clone size: once
D gene: .
V gene: TRBV4-1

CDR3 DNA: TGTGCCAGCAGCGTACAGGGTTGGGGTACGCAGTATTTT
CDR3 protein: CASSVQGWGTQYF
J gene: TRBJ2-3
clone size: .
D gene: .
V gene: TRBV27

CDR3 DNA: TGTGCCAGCAGCCTCGGGACAGCGATCTCTGGAAACACCATATATTTT
CDR3 protein: CASSLGTAISGNTIYF
J gene: TRBJ1-3
clone size: .
D gene: TRBD1
V gene: TRBV5-4

CDR3 DNA: TGTGCCAGCAGTTCCCCCGGGACAGGGAATGAAAAACTGTTTTTT
CDR3 protein: CASSSPGTGNEKLFF
J gene: TRBJ1-4
clone size: .
D gene: TRBD1
V gene: TRBV27

CDR3 DNA: TGTGCCAGCAGTTTAGGGACGGCACCTTTTTCGAGAATGAGCGCGCAGTTCTTC
CDR3 protein: CASSLGTAPFSRMSAQFF
J gene: TRBJ2-1
clone size: .
D gene: .
V gene: TRBV28

CDR3 DNA: TGTGCCTGGAGTCGCGCTGAAGCTTTCTTT
CDR3 protein: CAWSRAEAFF
J gene: TRBJ1-1
clone size: once
D gene: .
V gene: TRBV30

CDR3 DNA: TGCGCCAGCAGCCGCGACAGCACCTACAATGAGCAGTTCTTC
CDR3 protein: CASSRDSTYNEQFF
J gene: TRBJ2-1
clone size: .
D gene: .
V gene: TRBV5-1